This passage covers 14 T cell receptor beta chains from one sample sequenced in a study of OX40 agonist ivuxolimab in advanced cancers. The data were produced by immunoSEQ multiplex PCR, yet TCRdb's version contains in-frame clones alone and is incomplete. The sample includes tens of thousands of clones, 88% of them seen just once. This material consisted of CD4+ or CD8+ T cells sorted from blood, taken in a trial of the OX40 agonist ivuxolimab. These receptors came from an adult with an advanced solid tumor such as melanoma, head and neck, liver or kidney cancer.

The chain uses TRBV28 and TRBJ1-3; possibly TRBD1 for D (6 bases). The CDR3 totals 13 residues. Germline V gene data show CDR1 as MDHEN and CDR2 as SYDVKM. Trimming left V 4 bases short and J 8 bases short, with 12 bases between. In nucleotides, the CDR3 is TGTGCCAGCAGTTGGGTGGAGGGGGACACCATATATTTT. It specifies CASSWVEGDTIYF.

The V gene is TRBV6-1, the J gene TRBJ2-5; a weak D match, TRBD1 (5 bases). Trimming cost V 3 bases and J 3 bases, with 11 bases left between them. Germline V gives CDR1 MNHNS, CDR2 SASEGT. This CDR3 spans 14 amino acids. DNA of the CDR3: TGTGCCAGCAGTGACCTGGCACAGGAAGAGACCCAGTACTTC. It translates to CASSDLAQEETQYF.

This clone was seen only once. The genes are TRBV10-1 and TRBJ2-7; D perhaps matches TRBD2 (5 bases). CDR1 is WNHNN, CDR2 SYGVQD, per germline (reference sequence). V was cut by 10 bases and J by 2 bases, with 12 bases left in between. The CDR3 has 12 amino acids. CDR3 sequence reads: CATLLGPYEQYV. Written as DNA, the CDR3 is TGCGCCACCCTACTAGGCCCCTACGAGCAGTACGTC.

This chain connects TRBV27 to TRBJ1-1; perhaps TRBD1 as D (5 bases). V lost 4 bases, J lost 0 bases, and 9 bases lay in between. CDR3 length: 14 residues. Per germline, CDR1 MNHEY and CDR2 SMNVEV (reference sequence). As DNA, the CDR3 is TGTGCCAGCAGTTCAAGACAGCTGAACACTGAAGCTTTCTTT. Translating gives CASSSRQLNTEAFF.

This clone appeared once. V and J are TRBV19 and TRBJ1-5; no definite D call. CDR1 and CDR2 (germline): LNHDA, SQIVND (reference sequence). This CDR3 comprises 13 residues. Trimming removed 8 bases at V and 2 bases at J, with 10 bases between. This chain's CDR3 is CASGGARNQPQHF. Written as DNA, the CDR3 is TGTGCCAGTGGAGGAGCTCGCAATCAGCCCCAGCATTTT.

The J gene is TRBJ1-1, the V gene TRBV6-5; D is ambiguous. Deletions cut 6 bases from V and 0 bases from J, with 8 bases between. Per germline, CDR1 MNHEY and CDR2 SVGAGI. The CDR3 sequence is 13 residues long. The CDR3 DNA follows: TGTGCCAGCAGATTTGACGTGAACACTGAAGCTTTCTTT. Protein sequence: CASRFDVNTEAFF.

This sequence joins TRBV28 and TRBJ1-1, with D possibly being TRBD1 (5 bases). The CDR3 spans 15 residues. Trimming left V 4 bases short and J 4 bases short, with 16 bases between. CDR1 MDHEN and CDR2 SYDVKM come from the germline V gene. CDR3: CASSSPTRRVTEAFF. Here the CDR3 DNA reads TGTGCCAGCAGTTCTCCGACACGCAGGGTCACTGAAGCTTTCTTT.

The chain joins TRBV6-4 to TRBJ2-7; the D call may be TRBD1 or TRBD2 (5 bases each). Between the trimmed V and J ends, which lost 5 bases and 0 bases, there was a span of 14 bases. CDR3 length: 15 residues. Germline values: CDR1 MRHNA, CDR2 SNTAGT. CDR3 sequence: CASSSGTDSSYEQYV. CDR3 sequence (DNA): TGTGCCAGCAGTTCCGGGACGGATAGCTCCTACGAGCAGTACGTC.

The chain carries TRBV15 and TRBJ2-7; 9 nucleotides match TRBD1. With 3 bases clipped from V and 6 bases from J, the junction kept 9 bases outside the gene matches. The length of the CDR3 is 15 residues. CDR1 is LNHNV and CDR2 is YYDKDF in the germline V gene (reference sequence). The CDR3 reads CATSRDRDRVAEQYF. CDR3 nucleotides: TGTGCCACCAGCAGGGACCGGGACAGGGTAGCCGAGCAGTACTTC.

The V gene is TRBV7-9, the J gene TRBJ1-2; weak D call: TRBD1 (6 bases). The CDR3 is 16 amino acids. CDR1 and CDR2 from the germline V gene are SEHNR and FQNEAQ (reference sequence). V was cut by 5 bases and J by 3 bases, with 19 bases left in between. CDR3 loop: CASSESWGGQYYGYTF. For the CDR3, the DNA is TGTGCCAGCAGCGAAAGCTGGGGAGGACAGTACTATGGCTACACCTTC. Full variable domain (outside the CDR3, taken from reference TRBV7-9 and TRBJ1-2): DTGVSQNPRHKITKRGQNVTFRCDPISEHNRLYWYRQTLGQGPEFLTYFQNEAQLEKSRLLSDRFSAERPKGSFSTLEIQRTEQGDSAMYLCASSESWGGQYYGYTFGSGTRLTVV.

The J gene is TRBJ2-1, the V gene TRBV5-8; D gene ambiguous. Germline lookup yields CDR1 SGHTS and CDR2 YDEGEE. This CDR3 comprises 14 residues. V gave up 0 bases and J gave up 0 bases, with 4 bases separating them. The CDR3 region has the DNA TGTGCCAGCAGCTTGGGGGGCTCCTACAATGAGCAGTTCTTC. It specifies CASSLGGSYNEQFF. The full variable domain, in which reference TRBV5-8 and TRBJ2-1 provide the parts outside the CDR3, is EAGVTQSPTHLIKTRGQQATLRCSPISGHTSVYWYQQALGLGLQFLLWYDEGEERNRGNFPPRFSGRQFPNYSSELNVNALELEDSALYLCASSLGGSYNEQFFGPGTRLTVL.

The CDR3 protein is CASAAVTGGPHRLAKNIQYF. CDR3 DNA sequence: TGTGCCAGCGCGGCGGTAACAGGGGGCCCCCACCGACTAGCCAAAAACATTCAGTACTTC. The chain has TRBV19 and TRBJ2-4, with 9 bases that match TRBD1. The CDR3 runs to 20 residues. The ends lost 9 bases at V and 0 bases at J; junction bases unmatched: 21. Germline V gene sequence: CDR1 LNHDA, CDR2 SQIVND (reference sequence).

V usage is TRBV28 and J usage is TRBJ1-1, with D unresolved. The V end lost 3 bases, the J end lost 0 bases, and 8 bases lay between the germline ends. Germline CDR1 is MDHEN and CDR2 is SYDVKM. The CDR3 consists of 14 residues. CDR3 region: CASSLPDMNTEAFF. CDR3 nucleotide sequence: TGTGCCAGCAGTTTGCCCGATATGAACACTGAAGCTTTCTTT.

The chain uses TRBV5-5 and TRBJ2-7, with D possibly matching TRBD1 (6 bases). V gave up 4 bases and J gave up 4 bases, with 12 bases separating them. The CDR3 runs 13 residues. Germline CDR1 and CDR2: SGHKS and YYEKEE (reference sequence). CDR3 sequence (DNA): TGTGCCAGCAGCGTCTCGGACAGTTACGAGCAGTACTTC. Residues: CASSVSDSYEQYF.